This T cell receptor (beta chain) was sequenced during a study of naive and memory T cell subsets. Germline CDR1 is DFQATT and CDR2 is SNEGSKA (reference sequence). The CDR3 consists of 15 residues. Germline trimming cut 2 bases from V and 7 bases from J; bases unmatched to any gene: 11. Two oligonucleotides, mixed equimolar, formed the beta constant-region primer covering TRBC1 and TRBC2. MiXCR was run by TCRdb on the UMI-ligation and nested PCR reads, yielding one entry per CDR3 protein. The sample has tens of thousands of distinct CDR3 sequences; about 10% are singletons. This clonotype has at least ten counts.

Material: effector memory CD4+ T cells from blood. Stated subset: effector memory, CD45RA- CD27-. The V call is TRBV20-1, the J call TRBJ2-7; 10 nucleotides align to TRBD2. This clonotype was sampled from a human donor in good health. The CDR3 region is CSARPLAGAPMEQYF. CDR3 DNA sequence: TGCAGTGCTAGACCCCTAGCGGGAGCCCCCATGGAGCAGTACTTC.